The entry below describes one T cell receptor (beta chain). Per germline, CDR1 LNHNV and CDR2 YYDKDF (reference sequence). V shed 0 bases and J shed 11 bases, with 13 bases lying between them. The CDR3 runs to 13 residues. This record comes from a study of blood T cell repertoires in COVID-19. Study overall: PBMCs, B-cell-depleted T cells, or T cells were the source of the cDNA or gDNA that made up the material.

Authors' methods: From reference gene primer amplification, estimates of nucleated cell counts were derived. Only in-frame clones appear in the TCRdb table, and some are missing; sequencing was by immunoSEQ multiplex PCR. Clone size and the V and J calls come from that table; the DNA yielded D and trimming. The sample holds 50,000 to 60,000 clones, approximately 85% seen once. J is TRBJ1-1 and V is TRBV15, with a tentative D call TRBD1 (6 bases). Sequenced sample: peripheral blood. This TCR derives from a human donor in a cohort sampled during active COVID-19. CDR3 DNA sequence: TGTGCCACCAGCAGAGATCCCACAGGGAGTGCTTTCTTT. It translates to CATSRDPTGSAFF.